This T cell receptor (beta chain) was found in a study of lymphopenia after photon versus proton radiotherapy. On this clone: Its matching antigen is unknown.

Sequencing used immunoSEQ multiplex PCR; TCRdb keeps in-frame clones, though not all of them. This sample has just over 30,000 clones, with approximately 93% found just once. Germline V gene sequence: CDR1 DFQATT, CDR2 SNEGSKA (reference sequence). Trimming left V 1 base short and J 12 bases short, with 9 bases between. The CDR3 loop spans 10 amino acids. Study conclusions and caveats: Post-nadir diversity loss with photons came from oligoclonal expansion, particularly CD8+ Temra cells.

This receptor was identified in a woman aged 45 to 65 with cholangiocarcinoma. The chain uses TRBV20-1 and TRBJ2-5; no clear D gene. The sample here was peripheral blood, taken from a patient treated with photon-based radiotherapy. CDR3: CSARVSPKYF. The CDR3 nucleotides read TGCAGTGCTAGAGTTAGCCCAAAGTACTTC.